The 5 T cell receptor beta chains below were found in one sample sequenced in a study of vaccination and CD4 T cells after COVID-19. No antigen has been assigned to these receptors. With the Oncomine TCR Beta short-read assay, DNA from cultured CD4+ T cells was sequenced. TCRdb independently ran MiXCR on the PCR reads; one entry per CDR3 protein. Among over 20,000 distinct CDR3 sequences, less than 40% were seen once, and the ten largest hold roughly 2.5%. The time point: late sampling 161 to 241 days after vaccination in a few convalescent patients. The treatment denotes: approximately 10-day PBMC culture with coronavirus spike peptide pools or control peptides (ViraFEST assay). This material consisted of CD4+ T cells from blood, cultured in vitro, taken about 7 months after SARS-CoV-2 vaccination. The receptors were gathered from a human donor who had recovered from COVID-19.

This clonotype has more than one count but fewer than ten. The V and J genes are TRBV6-1 and TRBJ2-3, with a weak D call TRBD1 (6 bases). V was trimmed by 2 bases and J by 5 bases, leaving 14 bases between them. CDR3 length: 15 residues. Germline-derived CDR1 and CDR2 are MNHNS and SASEGT. Here the CDR3 reads CASSESLGGGDTQYF. CDR3 nucleotide sequence: TGTGCCAGCAGTGAATCGCTTGGGGGCGGAGATACGCAGTATTTT.

The V call is TRBV28, the J call TRBJ2-3; 8 bases agree with TRBD1. The V gene's germline CDR1 is MDHEN and CDR2 SYDVKM. This CDR3 is 15 amino acids long. J was trimmed by 2 bases and V by 5 bases; bases with no gene match: 6. The CDR3 protein is CASSPQGVITDTQYF. The CDR3 bases are TGTGCCAGCAGTCCACAGGGGGTGATCACAGATACGCAGTATTTT.

V usage is TRBV20-1 and J usage is TRBJ2-4, with D perhaps TRBD2 (5 bases). The V gene's germline CDR1 is DFQATT and CDR2 SNEGSKA (reference sequence). Deletions cut 3 bases from V and 3 bases from J, with 15 bases between. The CDR3 totals 15 residues. CDR3 region: CSARPLAGVKNIQYF. CDR3 sequence (DNA): TGCAGTGCTAGGCCCCTAGCTGGAGTCAAAAACATTCAGTACTTC.

The rearrangement links TRBV7-7 to TRBJ1-3, with a possible D match to TRBD1 (5 bases). This CDR3 has 18 residues. V was trimmed by 2 bases and J by 3 bases, leaving 20 bases between them. Germline CDR1 and CDR2: SSHAT and FNYEAQ (reference sequence). DNA for the CDR3: TGTGCCAGCAGCTTACGCTCTCCTAAGGGGACTAATGGAAACACCATATATTTT. Protein: CASSLRSPKGTNGNTIYF.

The genes are TRBV25-1 and TRBJ2-5, with 10 bases that match TRBD2. V dropped 3 bases and J dropped 9; count of bases not matched to a gene: 10. CDR3 length: 15 residues. Germline V gene lookup returns CDR1 MGHDK and CDR2 SYGVNS. Here the CDR3 DNA reads TGTGCCAGCAGTGACGATACTAGCGGGGCAGCGGCCCAGTACTTC. Translation gives CASSDDTSGAAAQYF.